This T cell receptor (beta chain) was profiled in a study of T cell changes during pregnancy in multiple sclerosis. The table came from immunoSEQ multiplex PCR; TCRdb's copy has only in-frame clones and leaves some out. This table holds 56,000 or so clones, 85% to 95% found once. The CDR3 extends over 11 amino acids. Germline V CDR1 and CDR2: GTSNPN, SVGIG (reference sequence). The material sequenced was CD4+ T cells from peripheral blood mononuclear cells, taken in the third trimester of pregnancy. The source of this sequence is a female donor with multiple sclerosis, enrolled in a pregnancy study. The chain employs TRBV30 and TRBJ1-1; D unresolved. CDR3 DNA: TGTGCATCGGATAGGAGTACTGAAGCTTTCTTT. It is translated as CASDRSTEAFF.